This T cell receptor beta chain was obtained from a study of regulatory T cells in long-lasting Graves disease. Study context: Antithyroid drug use was under 3 months in newly diagnosed Graves' patients.

This clonotype occurred many times. The CDR3 loop spans 14 amino acids. Germline CDR1 and CDR2: LNHNV and YYDKDF (reference sequence). V was pared by 1 base and J by 4 bases, with 10 bases between. Time point in this sample: newly diagnosed GD, antithyroid drugs for less than 3 months. PBMC RNA served as the TCR library source. Arm-PCR with iRepertoire HTBI primers amplified the CDR3 regions for these TCR beta libraries. TCRdb ran MiXCR on the multiplex PCR reads and lists one entry per CDR3 protein. The sample has 300,000 to 400,000 distinct CDR3 sequences, over 15% seen once; the top ten hold 25% to 30%. The same data also contributed to another study, on T cells in Graves' hyperthyroidism and ophthalmopathy. That paper adds: An absence of ophthalmopathy progression within 18 months meant stable Graves' hyperthyroidism.

The J gene is TRBJ1-2, the V gene TRBV15, with D possibly TRBD1 on 6 matching bases. The source is a man aged 35-49 years with Graves disease. The sequenced sample was peripheral blood mononuclear cells (PBMCs), obtained at new diagnosis, from a patient treated with antithyroid drugs. CDR3 nucleotide sequence: TGTGCCACCAGCAGAGTTCAGGGGACCTATGGCTACACCTTC. It yields the protein CATSRVQGTYGYTF.